This T cell receptor (beta chain) came from a study of T cell responses to AZD1222 COVID-19 vaccine. Study-wide context: Pooled in the analysis were second doses at about 4 or about 12 weeks.

Notes on this clone: Its antigen is as yet unknown.

With V trimmed by 4 bases and J by 2 bases, 3 bases remained unmatched. CDR3 length equals 14 residues. Germline CDR1 reads LGHNA; CDR2 reads YSLEER. The table came from immunoSEQ multiplex PCR; TCRdb's copy has only in-frame clones and leaves some out. Among around 120,000 clones, around 82% were seen once, and the ten largest hold around 6%. Overall study findings and caveats: Vaccine-related CD4 TCRs covered spike, predominating at 160-218 and 743-854. Clonal diversity may have been underestimated in mostly white British donors. At baseline, seropositivity was found in only six AZD1222 recipients.

The chain recombines TRBV4-3 with TRBJ2-7; 9 bases line up with TRBD1. This clonotype originated in an adult in good health. The sequencing here drew on peripheral blood, taken on day 0 of AZD1222 vaccination. The CDR3 protein is CASSPRTGAYEQYF. The CDR3 coding sequence is TGCGCCAGCAGCCCTCGGACAGGGGCCTACGAGCAGTACTTC.